This T cell receptor (beta chain) appears in the sequencing data of a study of beta chain features in type 1 diabetes. The study's findings and limits: Patients with Type 1 diabetes showed moderately but significantly shorter TCRB CDR3s in all four CD4+ subsets. Patients' naive, central memory and regulatory TCRB repertoires appeared more alike than those of healthy donors.

The whole isolated RNA underwent reverse transcription, so sequencing captured expressed TCRB transcripts. TCRdb's copy holds only in-frame clones and misses some; the assay was immunoSEQ multiplex PCR. The repertoire holds roughly 610,000 clones, with less than 20% as singletons. Per the germline V gene, CDR1 is SGDLS and CDR2 is YYNGEE. V shed 6 bases and J 0 bases; nucleotides not matched to a gene: 5. The CDR3 covers 15 residues. Per donor, one heparinised blood draw averaged about 116 mL. Sorted CD4+ subsets: naive, central memory, regulatory, stem cell-like memory (CD45RO/CCR7/CD25/CD127/CD95/CD27 panel). There are a few counts of this clone. What it recognizes is unknown.

The chain uses TRBV9 and TRBJ2-1; 8 nucleotides align to TRBD2. Sample: naive CD4+ T cells from blood. The TCR was taken from a man younger than 35 in good health. The CDR3 is CASTTSGYSYNEQFF. Written as DNA, the CDR3 is TGTGCCAGCACAACTAGCGGTTACTCCTACAATGAGCAGTTCTTC. Full variable domain (remainder filled in from reference TRBV9 and TRBJ2-1): DSGVTQTPKHLITATGQRVTLRCSPRSGDLSVYWYQQSLDQGLQFLIQYYNGEERAKGNILERFSAQQFPDLHSELNLSSLELGDSALYFCASTTSGYSYNEQFFGPGTRLTVL.